These 25 T cell receptor beta chains came from one sample sequenced in a study of T-cell memory formation after mild COVID-19. TCRdb re-called the 5' RACE reads with MiXCR, one entry per CDR3 protein. The sample contains around 300,000 distinct CDR3 sequences, approximately 12% of which appear only once. The sequencing input was PBMCs or a T cell subset sorted from them (not recorded which). These TCRs come from a young man who had mild COVID-19 (a few samples of this study predate the infection). Cell type and time point are not known.

The chain couples TRBV5-1 to TRBJ2-2; 11 bases line up with TRBD2. With 2 bases clipped from V and 4 bases from J, the junction kept 7 bases outside the gene matches. Germline CDR1 SGHRS, CDR2 YFSETQ. CDR3 length equals 17 residues. The CDR3 DNA reads as TGCGCCAGCAGCTTTCCACTAGCGGGGGAGCTCACCGGGGAGCTGTTTTTT. The encoded protein is CASSFPLAGELTGELFF.

There are a few counts of this clonotype. The chain links TRBV12-3 or TRBV12-4 to TRBJ2-3; 8 positions agree with TRBD2. Trimming at V came to 5 bases and at J to 6 bases, leaving 10 bases not matched to a gene. CDR3 size: 15 residues. As DNA, the CDR3 is TGTGCCAGCAGTCCAGCGGGGGTCAACTTGGATACGCAGTATTTT. The encoded protein is CASSPAGVNLDTQYF.

This clonotype appeared a few times. J is TRBJ2-5 and V is TRBV5-6, with 9 bases that match TRBD1. V lost 3 bases, J lost 4 bases, and 7 bases stayed unmatched. The CDR3 is made up of 15 amino acids. Germline CDR1 and CDR2: SGHDT and YYEEEE. CDR3 in DNA: TGTGCCAGCAGCTCGATCGAGACAGGGGGAGAGACCCAGTACTTC. Translating it yields CASSSIETGGETQYF.

This clonotype was detected ten times or more. CDR3: CASSLLPGTDTQYF. The CDR3 coding sequence is TGCGCCAGCAGCTTGCTCCCAGGCACAGATACGCAGTATTTT. The rearrangement links TRBV5-1 to TRBJ2-3; D gene uncertain. With 1 base removed from V and 1 base from J, the gap between germline ends came to 7 bases. This CDR3 is built from 14 residues. Germline CDR1 is SGHRS and CDR2 is YFSETQ. The complete variable domain, with remaining parts taken from reference TRBV5-1 and TRBJ2-3, reads KAGVTQTPRYLIKTRGQQVTLSCSPISGHRSVSWYQQTPGQGLQFLFEYFSETQRNKGNFPGRFSGRQFSNSRSEMNVSTLELGDSALYLCASSLLPGTDTQYFGPGTRLTVL.

V is TRBV7-2 and J is TRBJ1-2, with 8 bases matching TRBD1. CDR3 length equals 14 residues. CDR1 and CDR2 (germline): SGHTA, FQGNSA. J gave up 6 bases and V 5 bases, and 8 bases lay outside the gene matches. This chain's CDR3 is CASSPRDRLNGYTF. In DNA form, the CDR3 reads TGTGCCAGCAGCCCCCGGGACAGGCTAAATGGCTACACCTTC.

This rearrangement joins TRBV7-6 to TRBJ2-1, with D tentatively TRBD1 (5 bases). Germline V CDR1 and CDR2: SGHVS, FNYEAQ. The CDR3 sequence is 12 residues long. V lost 8 bases, J lost 6 bases, and 11 bases lay in between. The CDR3, as DNA: TGTGCCAGCGGGTGGGGCGGCAATGAGCAGTTCTTC. The encoded protein is CASGWGGNEQFF.

The chain couples TRBV30 to TRBJ2-5; no firm D call. The CDR3 spans 11 residues. Germline lookup yields CDR1 GTSNPN and CDR2 SVGIG (reference sequence). With 1 base removed from V and 5 bases from J, the gap between germline ends came to 5 bases. DNA of the CDR3: TGTGCCTGGAGTGCTTGGGAGACCCAGTACTTC. It encodes CAWSAWETQYF.

The chain recombines TRBV11-2 with TRBJ2-7; TRBD2 might be the D (6 bases). V gave up 5 bases and J gave up 0 bases, with 14 bases separating them. CDR3 size: 15 residues. The germline V gene encodes CDR1 SGHAT and CDR2 FQNNGV. The CDR3 DNA is TGTGCCAGCAGCGGGGCGGGGTATAGCTCCTACGAGCAGTACTTC. The encoded protein is CASSGAGYSSYEQYF.

The rearrangement links TRBV5-1 to TRBJ1-1, with D maybe TRBD1 (5 bases). Germline CDR1 is SGHRS and CDR2 is YFSETQ. Deletions cut 4 bases from V and 2 bases from J, with 18 bases between. CDR3 length equals 16 residues. The CDR3 spells CASSLGTWRGNTEAFF. The CDR3 DNA is TGCGCCAGCAGCCTCGGGACGTGGCGTGGAAACACTGAAGCTTTCTTT.

This clonotype was observed at least ten times. The gene calls are TRBV4-3 and TRBJ2-6; D is possibly TRBD1 or TRBD2 (5 bases each). V lost 0 bases and J 0 bases, leaving 12 bases between the germline ends. CDR1 and CDR2 (germline): LGHNA, YSLEER. This CDR3 region has 18 residues. The CDR3 DNA reads as TGCGCCAGCAGCCAAGATCAGAAGGGACCCTCTGGGGCCAACGTCCTGACTTTC. It codes for CASSQDQKGPSGANVLTF.

Of note for this clonotype: A much larger clonotype is one base distant, so this may be a read error. The genes are TRBV4-3 and TRBJ2-1; 10 nucleotides align to TRBD2. Germline CDR1 and CDR2: LGHNA and YSLEER. This CDR3 has 15 amino acids. Unmatched junction bases numbered 2, after V lost 3 bases and J lost 3 bases. The CDR3 sequence is CASSQLAGDYNEQFF. CDR3 coding DNA: TGCGCCAGCAGCCAGCTAGCGGGGGACTACAATGAGCAGTTCTTC.

This clonotype has at least ten counts. The chain recombines TRBV6-5 with TRBJ2-1; TRBD1 is a possible D gene (6 bases). The CDR3 length is 20 residues. Germline CDR1 is MNHEY and CDR2 is SVGAGI. Trimming took off 5 bases at V and 2 bases at J, with 28 bases between the two ends. The CDR3 loop reads CASSTQFGNRVRSTYNEQFF. The CDR3, as DNA: TGTGCCAGCAGTACCCAGTTCGGTAACAGGGTAAGGAGCACCTACAATGAGCAGTTCTTC.

The sample holds a few counts of this clonotype. The chain couples TRBV11-2 to TRBJ2-1; D uncertain. Germline CDR1 SGHAT, CDR2 FQNNGV. The CDR3 runs to 15 residues. The germline V and J ends were trimmed by 0 bases and 4 bases, with 10 bases remaining between them. The CDR3 DNA reads as TGTGCCAGCAGCTTAGATCGATTGCAGTACAATGAGCAGTTCTTC. Its translation is CASSLDRLQYNEQFF.

The V call is TRBV12-3 or TRBV12-4, the J call TRBJ1-5; 9 nucleotides match TRBD1. This CDR3 region has 14 residues. After removal of 5 bases from V and 5 bases from J, the junction contained 4 bases not matched to a gene. DNA for the CDR3: TGTGCCAGCAGTACAACAGGGGGCGATCAGCCCCAGCATTTT. Translating gives CASSTTGGDQPQHF.

This rearrangement joins TRBV13 to TRBJ1-1, with TRBD1 matching over 11 bases. This CDR3 has 15 amino acids. Germline lookup yields CDR1 PRHDT and CDR2 FYEKMQ (reference sequence). J gave up 4 bases and V 5 bases, and 6 bases lay outside the gene matches. The CDR3 bases are TGTGCCAGCAGCCCTCGTGGACAGGGGGCCACTGAAGCTTTCTTT. Its protein product is CASSPRGQGATEAFF.

The chain couples TRBV20-1 to TRBJ2-3; a possible D gene is TRBD2 (6 bases). V was pared by 2 bases and J by 3 bases, with 12 bases between. CDR1 and CDR2 from the germline V gene are DFQATT and SNEGSKA (reference sequence). The CDR3 contains 14 residues. CDR3 sequence: CSARRSAGTDTQYF. CDR3 coding DNA: TGCAGTGCTAGAAGGTCGGCGGGGACAGATACGCAGTATTTT.

The table lists this clonotype with a few counts. J is TRBJ2-1 and V is TRBV4-1; D is perhaps TRBD1 or TRBD2 (5 bases each). Germline assignment: CDR1 MGHRA and CDR2 YSYEKL. The CDR3 is 18 residues long. The ends were cut back, 0 bases at V and 12 bases at J, with 27 bases in the middle. The CDR3 loop is CASSQDEGIMTGSKGQFF. CDR3 DNA: TGCGCCAGCAGCCAAGACGAGGGGATTATGACGGGCTCCAAGGGGCAGTTCTTC.

This clonotype has more than one count but fewer than ten. V and J are TRBV7-6 and TRBJ1-2, with D perhaps TRBD1 (5 bases). Trimming pared 0 bases from V and 4 bases from J, leaving 18 bases between. The CDR3 is 17 residues long. Germline values: CDR1 SGHVS, CDR2 FNYEAQ. The CDR3 protein is CASSLAVGGTDLYGYTF. The CDR3 nucleotides read TGTGCCAGCAGCTTAGCGGTCGGGGGGACCGATCTCTATGGCTACACCTTC.

This clonotype was observed a few times. This chain links TRBV7-2 with TRBJ1-5; 11 bases align to TRBD1. The germline V gene encodes CDR1 SGHTA and CDR2 FQGNSA. This CDR3 has 15 amino acids. The V segment lost 1 base and the J segment 11 bases; nucleotides outside the gene matches: 7. CDR3 sequence: CASSLEGTGGRSQHF. The CDR3 DNA follows: TGTGCCAGCAGCTTAGAAGGGACAGGGGGAAGGTCCCAGCATTTT.

This clonotype was recorded a few times. This chain connects TRBV7-8 to TRBJ1-2; 7 bases align to TRBD1. Germline trimming cut 2 bases from V and 1 base from J; bases unmatched to any gene: 10. This CDR3 contains 17 residues. Per germline, CDR1 SGHVS and CDR2 FQNEAQ. The DNA for the CDR3 is TGTGCCAGCAGCTTACTCCCTGGGACAGCTTTTAACTATGGCTACACCTTC. This gives the protein CASSLLPGTAFNYGYTF.

The gene calls are TRBV12-3 or TRBV12-4 and TRBJ1-2; D might be TRBD1 (6 bases). The CDR3 sequence is 14 residues long. Deletions cut 1 base from V and 4 bases from J, with 10 bases between. The CDR3 here is CASSLDRDTYGYTF. For the CDR3, the DNA is TGTGCCAGCAGTTTAGACAGGGATACCTATGGCTACACCTTC.

In its sample, this clonotype was seen many times. The chain combines TRBV18 with TRBJ2-1, with TRBD2 matching 7 bases. This CDR3 spans 13 amino acids. The ends lost 3 bases at V and 5 bases at J; junction bases unmatched: 1. Germline V gene data show CDR1 as KGHSH and CDR2 as LQKENI. DNA for the CDR3: TGTGCCAGCTCACCGGCGGGGGACAATGAGCAGTTCTTC. Translation: CASSPAGDNEQFF.

This clonotype was counted a few times. The gene calls are TRBV25-1 and TRBJ1-2; TRBD1 matches 9 bases. Per germline, CDR1 MGHDK and CDR2 SYGVNS. This CDR3 spans 12 amino acids. The ends lost 8 bases at V and 6 bases at J; junction bases unmatched: 4. The CDR3 protein is CASQTGGDGYTF. The CDR3 region has the DNA TGTGCCAGCCAAACAGGGGGCGATGGCTACACCTTC.

The rearrangement uses TRBV10-2 and TRBJ2-5; no definite D call. V was shortened by 4 bases and J by 5 bases, with 11 bases between the two germline ends. The CDR3 runs 13 residues. CDR1 is WSHSY and CDR2 is SAAADI in the germline V gene. The CDR3 is CASSGDPRETQYF. The CDR3 nucleotides read TGCGCCAGCAGTGGAGATCCGCGGGAGACCCAGTACTTC.

As DNA, the CDR3 is TGTGCTAGTGCCCCTCCATCGGTCACTGAAGCTTTCTTT. Amino acid sequence: CASAPPSVTEAFF. This chain uses TRBV12-5 with TRBJ1-1; D not resolved. The V end was cut by 7 bases, the J end by 4 bases, with 13 bases between. Germline V CDR1 and CDR2: LGHNT, FRNRAP. This CDR3 is built from 13 residues. Looking up the rest from reference TRBV12-5 and TRBJ1-1 gives the full variable domain: DARVTQTPRHKVTEMGQEVTMRCQPILGHNTVFWYRQTMMQGLELLAYFRNRAPLDDSGMPKDRFSAEMPDATLATLKIQPSEPRDSAVYFCASAPPSVTEAFFGQGTRLTVV.